This entry describes one T cell receptor beta chain. CDR3 length: 15 amino acids. CDR1 SQVTM and CDR2 ANQGSEA come from the germline V gene. V lost 0 bases to trimming and J lost 5 bases; unmatched junction nucleotides: 6. The source of the sample is a study of T cells in Graves' hyperthyroidism and ophthalmopathy. Across the study: The authors collected peripheral blood at initial diagnosis, before any treatment.

It was RNA transcripts that yielded the amplified TCR beta CDR3 regions. HTBI primers drove first-round RT-PCR of the TCR CDR3. TCRdb reprocessed the multiplex PCR reads with MiXCR, giving one entry per CDR3 protein. The sample yields 660,000 or so distinct CDR3 sequences, roughly 20% seen once. Exclusion followed for patients with uncontrolled infection, other autoimmune disease, pregnancy or lactation. Diagnosing involved the use of clinical symptoms, serum thyroxine and TRAb, thyroid ultrasound and orbital computed tomography. Extraction of PBMCs used more than 8.5 ml of fresh peripheral blood. This chain joins TRBV29-1 and TRBJ1-4; TRBD1 matches at 7 bases. The specimen was blood. This receptor was obtained from a man aged 30-40 years with Graves' ophthalmopathy. CDR3 DNA: TGCAGCGTTGAAGATCAGGGGGGCCGCAATGAAAAACTGTTTTTT. Translated: CSVEDQGGRNEKLFF.